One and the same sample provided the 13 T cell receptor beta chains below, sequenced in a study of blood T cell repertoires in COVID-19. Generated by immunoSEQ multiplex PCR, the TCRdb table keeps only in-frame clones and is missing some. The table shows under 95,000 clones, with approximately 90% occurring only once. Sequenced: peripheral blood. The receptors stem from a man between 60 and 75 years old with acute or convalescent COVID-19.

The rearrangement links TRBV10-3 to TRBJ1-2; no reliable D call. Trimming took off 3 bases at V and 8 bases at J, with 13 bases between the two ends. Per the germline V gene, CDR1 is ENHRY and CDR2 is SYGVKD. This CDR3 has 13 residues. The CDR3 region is CAISDRPQGGYTF. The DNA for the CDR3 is TGTGCCATCAGTGACAGGCCCCAAGGCGGCTACACCTTC.

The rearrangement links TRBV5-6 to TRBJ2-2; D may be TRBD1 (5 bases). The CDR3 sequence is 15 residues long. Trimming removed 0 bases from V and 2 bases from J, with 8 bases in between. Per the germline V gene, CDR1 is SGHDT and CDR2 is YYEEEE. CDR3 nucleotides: TGTGCCAGCAGCTTGGGGACAAGCAACACCGGGGAGCTGTTTTTT. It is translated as CASSLGTSNTGELFF.

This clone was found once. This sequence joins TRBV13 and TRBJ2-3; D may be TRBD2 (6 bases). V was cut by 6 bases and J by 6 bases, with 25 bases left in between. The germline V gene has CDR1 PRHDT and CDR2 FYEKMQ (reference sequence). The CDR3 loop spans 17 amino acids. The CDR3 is CASSSPGGPAGSDTQYF. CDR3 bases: TGTGCCAGCAGTTCTCCCGGAGGACCGGCGGGGTCCGATACGCAGTATTTT.

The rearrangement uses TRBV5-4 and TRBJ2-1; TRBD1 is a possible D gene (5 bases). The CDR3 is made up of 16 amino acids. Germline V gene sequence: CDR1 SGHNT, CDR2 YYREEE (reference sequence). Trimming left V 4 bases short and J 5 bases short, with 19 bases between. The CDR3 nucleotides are TGTGCCAGCAGCCCCGGTAGGGGCCCGGAGCACAATGAGCAGTTCTTC. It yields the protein CASSPGRGPEHNEQFF.

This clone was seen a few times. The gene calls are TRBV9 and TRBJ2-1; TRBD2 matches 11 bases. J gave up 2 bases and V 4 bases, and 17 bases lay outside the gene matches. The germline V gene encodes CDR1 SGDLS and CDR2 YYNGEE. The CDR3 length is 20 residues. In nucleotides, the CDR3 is TGTGCCAGCAGCACCCGACTAGCGGGGCCATTGTCGTCCCCCTACAATGAGCAGTTCTTC. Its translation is CASSTRLAGPLSSPYNEQFF.

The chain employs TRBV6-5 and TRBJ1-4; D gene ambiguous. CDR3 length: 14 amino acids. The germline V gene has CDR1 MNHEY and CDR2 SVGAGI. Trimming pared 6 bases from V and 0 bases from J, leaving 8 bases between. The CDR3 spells CASRREATNEKLFF. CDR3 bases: TGTGCCAGCAGAAGAGAGGCAACTAATGAAAAACTGTTTTTT.

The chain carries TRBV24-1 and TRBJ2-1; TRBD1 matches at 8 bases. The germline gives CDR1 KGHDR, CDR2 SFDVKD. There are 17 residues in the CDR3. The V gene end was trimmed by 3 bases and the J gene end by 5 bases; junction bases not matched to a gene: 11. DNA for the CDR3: TGTGCCACCAGTGATGTTGGGGAGACAGGGGTGAACAATGAGCAGTTCTTC. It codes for CATSDVGETGVNNEQFF.

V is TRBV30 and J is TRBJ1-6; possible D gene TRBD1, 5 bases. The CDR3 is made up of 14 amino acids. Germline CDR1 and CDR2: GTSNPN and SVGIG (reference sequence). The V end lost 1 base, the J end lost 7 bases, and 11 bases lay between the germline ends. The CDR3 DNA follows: TGTGCCTGGAGTGGGGGGGTGCGGAATTCACCCCTCCACTTT. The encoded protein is CAWSGGVRNSPLHF. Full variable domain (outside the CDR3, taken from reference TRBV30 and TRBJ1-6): SQTIHQWPATLVQPVGSPLSLECTVEGTSNPNLYWYRQAAGRGLQLLFYSVGIGQISSEVPQNLSASRPQDRQFILSSKKLLLSDSGFYLCAWSGGVRNSPLHFGNGTRLTVT.

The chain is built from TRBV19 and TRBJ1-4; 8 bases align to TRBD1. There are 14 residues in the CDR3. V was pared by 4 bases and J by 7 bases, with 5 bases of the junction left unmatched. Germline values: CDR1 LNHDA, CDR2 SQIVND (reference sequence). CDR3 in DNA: TGTGCCAGTAGTAGACAGGGGAAGGTTGAAAAACTGTTTTTT. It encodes CASSRQGKVEKLFF.

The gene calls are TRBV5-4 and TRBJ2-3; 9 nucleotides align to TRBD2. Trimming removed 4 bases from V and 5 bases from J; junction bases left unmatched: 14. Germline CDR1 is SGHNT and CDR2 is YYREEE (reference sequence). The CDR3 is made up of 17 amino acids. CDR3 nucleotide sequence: TGTGCCAGCAGCCCTCAGGGGCGGGGGGGCCTGGGAGATACGCAGTATTTT. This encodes CASSPQGRGGLGDTQYF.

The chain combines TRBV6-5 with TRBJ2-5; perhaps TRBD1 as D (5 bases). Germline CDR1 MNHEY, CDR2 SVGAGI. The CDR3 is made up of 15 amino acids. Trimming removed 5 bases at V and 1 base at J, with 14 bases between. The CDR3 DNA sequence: TGTGCCAGCAGTCCCCTAGGACATTTCCAAGAGACCCAGTACTTC. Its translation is CASSPLGHFQETQYF.

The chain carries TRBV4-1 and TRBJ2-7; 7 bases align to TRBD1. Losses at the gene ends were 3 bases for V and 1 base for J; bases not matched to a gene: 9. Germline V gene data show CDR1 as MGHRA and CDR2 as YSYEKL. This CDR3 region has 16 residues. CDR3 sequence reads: CASSHAYRGGSYEQYF. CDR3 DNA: TGCGCCAGCAGCCATGCTTACAGGGGCGGTTCCTACGAGCAGTACTTC.

The CDR3 bases are TGTGCTAGTGCCGGGTGGATTAATACTGAAGCTTTCTTT. It translates to CASAGWINTEAFF. The J gene is TRBJ1-1, the V gene TRBV12-5, with D hard to call. The CDR3 is 13 amino acids. V lost 7 bases, J lost 5 bases, and 14 bases lay in between. Germline CDR1 and CDR2: LGHNT and FRNRAP.